This T cell receptor (beta chain) appears in the sequencing data of a study of T cells after posttransplantation cyclophosphamide. General study results and limits: Later post-transplant blood repertoires were often dominated by donor CD8+ memory clones. Tissue-infiltrating T cells from skin or gut overlapped little with blood T cells.

As regards this clone: The antigen remains unidentified.

Clones were read by immunoSEQ multiplex PCR, and TCRdb kept only the in-frame ones, dropping some. The data contain about 43,000 clones, less than 95% of them singletons. V lost 5 bases to trimming and J lost 2 bases; unmatched junction nucleotides: 8. The CDR3 consists of 15 residues. CDR1 and CDR2 (germline): SGHRS, YFSETQ. Treatment was busulfan-fludarabine conditioning, a marrow graft, and cyclophosphamide on days +3 and +4. This receptor was obtained from a male patient aged 55-69 years who received an allogeneic stem cell transplant from a related donor and was CMV-positive. T cells may partly derive from the graft donor. The chain links TRBV5-1 to TRBJ2-5, with TRBD2 identical over 8 bases. Sequenced material: PBMCs, taken about 60 days after allogeneic stem cell transplant with posttransplant cyclophosphamide. This chain's CDR3 is CASRDLLAVQETQYF. The CDR3 bases are TGCGCCAGCAGGGATCTACTAGCGGTACAAGAGACCCAGTACTTC.